This T cell receptor beta chain was recorded in a study of shared clonotypes between healthy human individuals. Only one count was recorded for this clone. The protocol was immunoSEQ multiplex PCR, while the TCRdb copy is restricted to in-frame clones and leaves out a portion. This table has approximately 110,000 clones, around two thirds appearing once. Germline V gene sequence: CDR1 SGHNT, CDR2 YYREEE (reference sequence). The CDR3 contains 15 residues. V lost 1 base to trimming and J lost 0 bases, with 7 bases between them. The V call is TRBV5-4, the J call TRBJ2-2, with no clear D. This TCR was recovered from a woman in her 30s in good health. Sequencing was carried out using memory CD8+ T cells sorted from blood. Subset meaning: CD45RO+ cells pooled with CCR7-negative TemRA cells. The CDR3 loop is CASSLQSANTGELFF. CDR3 nucleotides: TGTGCCAGCAGCTTGCAGAGCGCGAACACCGGGGAGCTGTTTTTT. The full variable domain, rest sourced from reference TRBV5-4 and TRBJ2-2, is ETGVTQSPTHLIKTRGQQVTLRCSSQSGHNTVSWYQQALGQGPQFIFQYYREEENGRGNFPPRFSGLQFPNYSSELNVNALELDDSALYLCASSLQSANTGELFFGEGSRLTVL.